The rows below give T cell receptor beta chains drawn from one sample of a study of radiotherapy plus CTLA-4 blockade in lung cancer. Profiling relied on immunoSEQ multiplex PCR, and the TCRdb table lists in-frame clones only, not all of them. Here the sample spans 100,000 to 150,000 clones, 78% being singletons. This material consisted of peripheral blood, taken from a patient treated with radiotherapy plus ipilimumab. The receptors come from a human donor with non-small cell lung cancer who had a partial response to radiotherapy plus ipilimumab. CDR3s include the opening cysteine and the closing phenylalanine or tryptophan. Each record gives: V gene, J gene, clone size, D gene, CDR3 protein, CDR3 DNA. A D gene is named only where the DNA matches it firmly. Clone size appears in some rows only: once, few, many, or a class for an expanded clone.

v_call: TRBV9; j_call: TRBJ2-1; clone_size: NA; d_call: TRBD1; cdr3_aa: CASTPGTGHYNEQFF; cdr3_nt: TGTGCCAGCACCCCCGGGACAGGGCACTACAATGAGCAGTTCTTC
v_call: TRBV7-2; j_call: TRBJ2-3; clone_size: NA; d_call: TRBD1; cdr3_aa: CASSERTGSPDTQYF; cdr3_nt: TGTGCCAGCAGCGAAAGGACAGGGAGCCCAGATACGCAGTATTTT
v_call: TRBV4-2; j_call: TRBJ2-5; clone_size: NA; d_call: NA; cdr3_aa: CASSQTAVRETQYF; cdr3_nt: TGTGCCAGCAGCCAAACAGCGGTCCGGGAGACCCAGTACTTC
v_call: TRBV6-1; j_call: TRBJ2-1; clone_size: NA; d_call: TRBD1; cdr3_aa: CASSQGAMGPNEQFF; cdr3_nt: TGTGCCAGCAGCCAGGGGGCCATGGGCCCCAATGAGCAGTTCTTC
v_call: TRBV29-1; j_call: TRBJ1-1; clone_size: NA; d_call: NA; cdr3_aa: CSVDVGTGLLRVEAFF; cdr3_nt: TGCAGCGTGGATGTTGGAACAGGGTTGTTGAGGGTTGAAGCTTTCTTT
v_call: TRBV2; j_call: TRBJ1-1; clone_size: NA; d_call: TRBD1; cdr3_aa: CASTEQGNAEAFF; cdr3_nt: TGTGCCAGCACCGAACAGGGGAACGCTGAAGCTTTCTTT
v_call: TRBV28; j_call: TRBJ1-5; clone_size: NA; d_call: NA; cdr3_aa: CASSLSGGGNQPQHF; cdr3_nt: TGTGCCAGCAGTTTATCCGGGGGTGGCAATCAGCCCCAGCATTTT
v_call: TRBV7-9; j_call: TRBJ1-2; clone_size: NA; d_call: TRBD1; cdr3_aa: CASSKTGGRGYTF; cdr3_nt: TGTGCCAGCAGTAAAACAGGGGGCCGTGGCTACACCTTC
v_call: TRBV6-5; j_call: TRBJ2-3; clone_size: few; d_call: TRBD2; cdr3_aa: CASSLTSGTSDTQYF; cdr3_nt: TGTGCCAGCAGTTTAACTAGCGGGACATCAGATACGCAGTATTTT
v_call: TRBV6-1; j_call: TRBJ1-1; clone_size: NA; d_call: NA; cdr3_aa: CASTHRARLNEAFF; cdr3_nt: TGTGCCAGCACCCACAGGGCGCGTTTGAATGAAGCTTTCTTT
v_call: TRBV7-2; j_call: TRBJ2-7; clone_size: NA; d_call: TRBD1; cdr3_aa: CASSSRTGATYEQYF; cdr3_nt: TGTGCCAGCAGCTCGAGGACAGGGGCCACCTACGAGCAGTACTTC
v_call: TRBV7-9; j_call: TRBJ1-1; clone_size: NA; d_call: NA; cdr3_aa: CASSLGLVNTEAFF; cdr3_nt: TGTGCCAGCAGCCTAGGACTGGTGAACACTGAAGCTTTCTTT
v_call: TRBV5-1; j_call: TRBJ1-2; clone_size: NA; d_call: TRBD1; cdr3_aa: CASSLSQGTNGYTF; cdr3_nt: TGCGCCAGCAGCCTTTCACAGGGGACGAACGGCTACACCTTC
v_call: TRBV2; j_call: TRBJ1-5; clone_size: NA; d_call: NA; cdr3_aa: CASNRDRHQPQHF; cdr3_nt: TGTGCCAGCAACCGGGATCGTCATCAGCCCCAGCATTTT
v_call: TRBV9; j_call: TRBJ1-5; clone_size: NA; d_call: NA; cdr3_aa: CASSVDGAGQPQHF; cdr3_nt: TGTGCCAGCAGCGTAGATGGGGCCGGTCAGCCCCAGCATTTT
v_call: TRBV7-2; j_call: TRBJ1-2; clone_size: NA; d_call: TRBD1; cdr3_aa: CASTGQGAGYGYTF; cdr3_nt: TGTGCCAGCACCGGACAGGGGGCGGGCTATGGCTACACCTTC
v_call: TRBV19; j_call: TRBJ2-3; clone_size: NA; d_call: NA; cdr3_aa: CASSEPGITDTQYF; cdr3_nt: TGTGCCAGTAGTGAACCCGGGATCACAGATACGCAGTATTTT
v_call: TRBV7-8; j_call: TRBJ2-5; clone_size: NA; d_call: NA; cdr3_aa: CASSLVIAGVWETQYF; cdr3_nt: TGTGCCAGCAGCTTAGTGATAGCCGGGGTTTGGGAGACCCAGTACTTC
v_call: TRBV28; j_call: TRBJ2-3; clone_size: NA; d_call: TRBD1; cdr3_aa: CASRQGALSTDTQYF; cdr3_nt: TGTGCCAGCAGACAGGGGGCGTTAAGCACAGATACGCAGTATTTT
v_call: TRBV6-5; j_call: TRBJ1-2; clone_size: NA; d_call: TRBD1; cdr3_aa: CASSEDRGYYGYTF; cdr3_nt: TGTGCCAGCAGTGAGGACAGGGGGTACTATGGCTACACCTTC
v_call: TRBV7-2; j_call: TRBJ1-1; clone_size: NA; d_call: NA; cdr3_aa: CASSFGSGGFTEAFF; cdr3_nt: TGTGCCAGCAGCTTTGGGTCAGGAGGGTTCACTGAAGCTTTCTTT
v_call: TRBV7-9; j_call: TRBJ2-3; clone_size: NA; d_call: NA; cdr3_aa: CASSLEGYGTDTQYF; cdr3_nt: TGTGCCAGCAGCTTAGAGGGGTACGGCACAGATACGCAGTATTTT
v_call: TRBV7-9; j_call: TRBJ2-1; clone_size: NA; d_call: TRBD1; cdr3_aa: CASSFDRGYNEQFF; cdr3_nt: TGTGCCAGCAGCTTCGACAGGGGATACAATGAGCAGTTCTTC
v_call: TRBV28; j_call: TRBJ1-2; clone_size: NA; d_call: NA; cdr3_aa: CASSLIFSGVRILDGYTF; cdr3_nt: TGTGCCAGCAGTTTAATTTTCTCCGGGGTACGCATTCTGGATGGCTACACCTTC
v_call: TRBV6-1; j_call: TRBJ1-2; clone_size: many; d_call: NA; cdr3_aa: CASSEAQASHYGYTF; cdr3_nt: TGTGCCAGCAGTGAAGCTCAGGCCTCTCACTATGGCTACACCTTC
v_call: TRBV6-5; j_call: TRBJ1-5; clone_size: NA; d_call: NA; cdr3_aa: CASRLGHQPQHF; cdr3_nt: TGTGCCAGCAGACTTGGACACCAGCCCCAGCATTTT
v_call: TRBV19; j_call: TRBJ2-7; clone_size: many; d_call: NA; cdr3_aa: CASSTSLDNRGWYEQYF; cdr3_nt: TGTGCCAGTAGTACTTCCCTGGACAACCGGGGGTGGTACGAGCAGTACTTC
v_call: TRBV7-9; j_call: TRBJ2-1; clone_size: NA; d_call: TRBD2; cdr3_aa: CASTIGLTSGSDNEQFF; cdr3_nt: TGTGCCAGCACCATAGGACTAACTAGCGGGAGTGACAATGAGCAGTTCTTC
v_call: TRBV4-3; j_call: TRBJ1-1; clone_size: NA; d_call: NA; cdr3_aa: CASSQDLYGSTEAFF; cdr3_nt: TGCGCCAGCAGCCAAGATCTTTACGGGTCGACTGAAGCTTTCTTT
v_call: TRBV6-6; j_call: TRBJ1-1; clone_size: NA; d_call: NA; cdr3_aa: CASSQKSGYTEAFF; cdr3_nt: TGTGCCAGCAGCCAAAAGTCCGGGTATACTGAAGCTTTCTTT
v_call: TRBV7-9; j_call: TRBJ2-1; clone_size: NA; d_call: NA; cdr3_aa: CASSLAGSSYNEQFF; cdr3_nt: TGTGCCAGCAGCTTAGCGGGCAGCTCCTACAATGAGCAGTTCTTC
v_call: TRBV7-2; j_call: TRBJ2-7; clone_size: NA; d_call: NA; cdr3_aa: CASSLQGWYEQYF; cdr3_nt: TGTGCCAGCAGCTTACAGGGGTGGTACGAGCAGTACTTC
v_call: TRBV5-1; j_call: TRBJ2-1; clone_size: NA; d_call: NA; cdr3_aa: CASSFERPSATNEQFF; cdr3_nt: TGCGCCAGCAGCTTTGAGAGGCCTAGCGCAACCAATGAGCAGTTCTTC
v_call: TRBV29-1; j_call: TRBJ2-1; clone_size: few; d_call: NA; cdr3_aa: CSVGSSSRSNEQFF; cdr3_nt: TGCAGCGTTGGAAGCTCGTCCCGGAGCAATGAGCAGTTCTTC
v_call: TRBV6-4; j_call: TRBJ1-1; clone_size: NA; d_call: TRBD1; cdr3_aa: CASTATGGGTEAFF; cdr3_nt: TGTGCCAGCACCGCCACAGGGGGCGGCACTGAAGCTTTCTTT
v_call: TRBV30; j_call: TRBJ1-1; clone_size: NA; d_call: NA; cdr3_aa: CAWNVRSGKVTEAFF; cdr3_nt: TGTGCCTGGAATGTACGGTCCGGGAAGGTCACTGAAGCTTTCTTT
v_call: TRBV29-1; j_call: TRBJ2-1; clone_size: few; d_call: NA; cdr3_aa: CSVEPGGSYNEQFF; cdr3_nt: TGCAGCGTTGAGCCGGGTGGCTCCTACAATGAGCAGTTCTTC
v_call: TRBV7-2; j_call: TRBJ2-7; clone_size: once; d_call: NA; cdr3_aa: CASSLGPAGSSYEQYF; cdr3_nt: TGTGCCAGCAGCTTAGGACCCGCCGGGTCCTCCTACGAGCAGTACTTC
v_call: TRBV5-4; j_call: TRBJ2-1; clone_size: NA; d_call: NA; cdr3_aa: CASSQGSYNEQFF; cdr3_nt: TGTGCCAGCAGCCAGGGCTCCTACAATGAGCAGTTCTTC
v_call: TRBV5-6; j_call: TRBJ2-4; clone_size: NA; d_call: NA; cdr3_aa: CASSLDRNIQYF; cdr3_nt: TGTGCCAGCAGCTTGGACAGAAACATTCAGTACTTC
v_call: TRBV6-5; j_call: TRBJ2-7; clone_size: NA; d_call: NA; cdr3_aa: CASRGGTGSYEQYF; cdr3_nt: TGTGCCTCCAGGGGGGGGACAGGCTCCTACGAGCAGTACTTC
v_call: TRBV15; j_call: TRBJ1-5; clone_size: NA; d_call: TRBD1; cdr3_aa: CATSVPNRGNQPQHF; cdr3_nt: TGTGCCACCAGCGTCCCCAACAGGGGGAATCAGCCCCAGCATTTT
v_call: TRBV28; j_call: TRBJ2-7; clone_size: NA; d_call: NA; cdr3_aa: CASSLYRSYEQYF; cdr3_nt: TGTGCCAGCAGTTTATACAGGTCCTACGAGCAGTACTTC
v_call: TRBV4-1; j_call: TRBJ2-7; clone_size: NA; d_call: TRBD2; cdr3_aa: CASSLQLAGDYEQYF; cdr3_nt: TGCGCCAGCAGCCTCCAACTAGCGGGGGATTACGAGCAGTACTTC
v_call: TRBV28; j_call: TRBJ1-2; clone_size: NA; d_call: TRBD1; cdr3_aa: CASRSTGGAYGYTF; cdr3_nt: TGTGCCAGCAGGTCTACAGGGGGTGCCTATGGCTACACCTTC
v_call: TRBV5-6; j_call: TRBJ1-5; clone_size: NA; d_call: TRBD1; cdr3_aa: CASSPRTGRGNQPQHF; cdr3_nt: TGTGCCAGCAGCCCTAGGACAGGGCGGGGAAATCAGCCCCAGCATTTT
v_call: TRBV23-1; j_call: TRBJ2-4; clone_size: NA; d_call: TRBD1; cdr3_aa: CASSQSGQIQYF; cdr3_nt: TGCGCCAGCAGTCAATCGGGACAGATTCAGTACTTC
v_call: TRBV11-2; j_call: TRBJ2-1; clone_size: NA; d_call: TRBD1; cdr3_aa: CASSPRSGQGNNEQFF; cdr3_nt: TGTGCCAGCAGCCCGCGCTCCGGACAGGGAAACAATGAGCAGTTCTTC
v_call: TRBV4-3; j_call: TRBJ2-2; clone_size: NA; d_call: TRBD1; cdr3_aa: CASSQDPGGDTGELFF; cdr3_nt: TGCGCCAGCAGCCAAGACCCAGGGGGAGACACCGGGGAGCTGTTTTTT
v_call: TRBV4-3; j_call: TRBJ1-3; clone_size: few; d_call: NA; cdr3_aa: CASSQGEGRRSGNTIYF; cdr3_nt: TGCGCCAGCAGCCAAGGAGAGGGCAGACGCTCTGGAAACACCATATATTTT